This TCR beta chain appears in the sequencing data of a study of tumor and adjacent non-tumor tissue in lung cancer. Study-wide context: The cohort had roughly 12 adenocarcinoma, a couple of squamous cell and 1 small cell patients. Aged about 30 to 76 years, patients included more than nine men and 4 to 6 women with stage I to III disease. On average, productive TCRbeta reads reached about 4.17 million per sample.

Three rounds of nested PCR, following a modified ARM-PCR protocol, produced the TCRbeta library. TCRdb ran MiXCR on the multiplex PCR reads and lists one entry per CDR3 protein. The data contain 70,000 or so distinct CDR3 sequences, 55% to 70% of them seen just once; the ten biggest clones take up around 20%. The template was RNA from unsorted bulk tissue. Donors were chemotherapy-naive, newly diagnosed lung cancer surgical patients in China, August–late 2014. CDR1 is MNHEY and CDR2 is SVGAGI in the germline V gene. This CDR3 comprises 14 residues. The ends were cut back, 5 bases at V and 8 bases at J, with 18 bases in the middle.

The sequence was collected from a man in his fifties or sixties with non-small cell lung cancer. The sequenced sample was lung tumor tissue. The V call is TRBV6-5, the J call TRBJ2-5, with D perhaps matching TRBD1 (6 bases). For the CDR3, the DNA is TGTGCCAGCAGTCAACAGGGCTTTGGAGATACCCAGTACTTC. Translating it yields CASSQQGFGDTQYF.